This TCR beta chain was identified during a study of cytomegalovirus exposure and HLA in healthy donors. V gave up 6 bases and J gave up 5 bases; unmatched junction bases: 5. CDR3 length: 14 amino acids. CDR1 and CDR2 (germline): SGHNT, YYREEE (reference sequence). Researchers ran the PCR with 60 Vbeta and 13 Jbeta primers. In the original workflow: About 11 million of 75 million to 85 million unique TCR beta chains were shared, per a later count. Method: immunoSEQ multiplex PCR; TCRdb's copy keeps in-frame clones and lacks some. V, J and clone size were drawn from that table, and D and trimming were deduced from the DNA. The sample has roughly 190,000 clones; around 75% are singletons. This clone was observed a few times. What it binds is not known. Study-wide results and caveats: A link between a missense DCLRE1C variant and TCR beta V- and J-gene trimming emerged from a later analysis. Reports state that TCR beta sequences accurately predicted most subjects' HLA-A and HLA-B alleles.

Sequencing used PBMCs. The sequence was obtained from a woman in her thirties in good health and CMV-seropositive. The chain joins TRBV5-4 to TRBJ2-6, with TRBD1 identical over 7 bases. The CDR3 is CASTTGEWANVLTF. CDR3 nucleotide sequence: TGTGCCAGCACCACAGGGGAATGGGCCAACGTCCTGACTTTC.